The sequence of this TCR beta chain was determined in a study of identical twins. This clonotype occurred a few times. The CDR3 sequence is 15 residues long. Germline V CDR1 and CDR2: SGHDT, YYEEEE. With 4 bases removed from V and 6 bases from J, the gap between germline ends came to 16 bases. One entry per CDR3 protein, called by TCRdb with MiXCR from the 5' RACE reads. The sample lists roughly 290,000 distinct CDR3 sequences, around 8.8% seen once, with 2.1% in the top ten. In addition, the sample was reused for a study of yellow fever vaccine responses in identical twins.

This chain links TRBV5-6 with TRBJ2-2; D might be TRBD2 (5 bases). Sequencing was done on a sample of memory (CD45RO+) T cells sorted from blood. The TCR sequence derives from a woman aged 18-35 years in good health. The CDR3: CASSPPGTAPGELFF. The CDR3 coding sequence is TGTGCCAGCAGCCCCCCGGGAACCGCCCCCGGGGAGCTGTTTTTT. The complete variable domain, with remaining parts taken from reference TRBV5-6 and TRBJ2-2, reads DAGVTQSPTHLIKTRGQQVTLRCSPKSGHDTVSWYQQALGQGPQFIFQYYEEEERQRGNFPDRFSGHQFPNYSSELNVNALLLGDSALYLCASSPPGTAPGELFFGEGSRLTVL.